A single sample gave rise to the 27 T cell receptor beta chains below, sequenced in a study of blood T cells in healthy people across ages. The second PCR ran roughly 6 to 11 cycles with a sample-barcoded 5' primer and J-beta primers. In TCRdb, the 5' RACE reads were re-called with MiXCR into one record per CDR3 protein. This sample carries under 850,000 distinct CDR3 sequences, 35% to 40% of them seen once, and the ten largest clones take 10% to 15%. Material: blood. These receptors were taken from a man between 18 and 29 years old in good health.

The rearrangement links TRBV30 to TRBJ2-3; tentatively, D is TRBD2 (6 bases). This CDR3 spans 18 amino acids. The V end was cut by 0 bases, the J end by 0 bases, with 19 bases between. In germline, CDR1 is GTSNPN, CDR2 SVGIG (reference sequence). CDR3 DNA: TGTGCCTGGAGTGTACCGCGGCGGGACCCAGGTAGCACAGATACGCAGTATTTT. Its translation: CAWSVPRRDPGSTDTQYF.

Comments on this clonotype: A single base separates this from a much larger clone, so it may be a read error. Given the absence of the conserved phenylalanine or tryptophan at the CDR3 end, a read error is likely. The chain combines TRBV12-3 or TRBV12-4 with TRBJ2-3; 10 positions match TRBD2. The CDR3 runs to 16 residues. After removal of 5 bases from V and 2 bases from J, the junction contained 7 bases not matched to a gene. CDR3 coding DNA: TGTGCCAGCAGTCTTGAAAGCGGGGGGGACACAGATACGCAGTATTCT. This translates into CASSLESGGDTDTQYS.

The chain carries TRBV2 and TRBJ2-1; 15 bases fit TRBD2. V trimming: 8 bases; J trimming: 1 base; junction bases outside the gene matches: 6. CDR3 length equals 17 residues. Germline V gene sequence: CDR1 SNHLY, CDR2 FYNNEI. The CDR3 sequence is CASLGLAGGRSYNEQFF. DNA of the CDR3: TGTGCCAGCTTGGGACTAGCGGGGGGCCGATCCTACAATGAGCAGTTCTTC.

This clonotype was counted ten times or more. The chain links TRBV11-2 to TRBJ2-7, with no clear D. CDR1 is SGHAT, CDR2 FQNNGV, per germline. The germline V and J ends were trimmed by 1 base and 0 bases, with 7 bases remaining between them. This CDR3 contains 14 residues. CDR3 DNA sequence: TGTGCCAGCAGCTTAGGGCGGTTCTCCTACGAGCAGTACTTC. It yields the protein CASSLGRFSYEQYF.

Only a few counts were recorded for this clonotype. The chain couples TRBV4-2 to TRBJ2-3; 15 bases line up with TRBD2. The CDR3 totals 18 residues. Germline CDR1 LGHNA, CDR2 YNFKEQ. V gave up 3 bases and J gave up 4 bases; unmatched junction bases: 8. The CDR3 spells CASSHRGLAGGGADTQYF. The CDR3 nucleotides read TGTGCCAGCAGCCATCGGGGACTAGCGGGGGGCGGGGCAGATACGCAGTATTTT.

Only a few counts were recorded for this clonotype. The rearrangement uses TRBV20-1 and TRBJ1-2; 7 positions match TRBD1. The V and J ends lost 6 bases and 0 bases, in that order; junction bases with no gene match: 4. The CDR3 is 13 residues long. Looked up from germline, CDR1 is DFQATT and CDR2 is SNEGSKA (reference sequence). The CDR3 reads CSAIDRANYGYTF. CDR3 DNA sequence: TGCAGTGCCATCGACAGGGCTAACTATGGCTACACCTTC.

Turning to this clonotype: The germline gene is not matched at one end of the junction; a read error may be the cause. V gene TRBV12-3 or TRBV12-4 combines with J gene TRBJ1-2, with 7 positions matching TRBD1. The CDR3 is 13 amino acids. The CDR3, as DNA: TGTGCCAGCAGTTTTCTGCAGGGGGGTGGCAACACCTTC. This gives the protein CASSFLQGGGNTF.

The J gene is TRBJ2-2, the V gene TRBV12-3 or TRBV12-4; D may be TRBD1 or TRBD2 (5 bases each). V was pared by 6 bases and J by 6 bases, with 17 bases between. CDR3 length: 15 amino acids. The CDR3 bases are TGTGCCAGCAGAAACCGGGACCCTGGTCCCGGGGAGCTGTTTTTT. This codes for CASRNRDPGPGELFF.

The chain joins TRBV2 to TRBJ1-4, with D unclear. CDR3 length: 12 amino acids. Germline V lookup: CDR1 SNHLY, CDR2 FYNNEI. Trimming left V 3 bases short and J 10 bases short, with 9 bases between. As DNA, the CDR3 is TGTGCCAGCAGTGATATACCGGGAAAACTGTTTTTT. It codes for CASSDIPGKLFF.

This clonotype was counted only a few times. The rearrangement links TRBV27 to TRBJ2-1; TRBD1 is a possible D gene (5 bases). Looked up from germline, CDR1 is MNHEY and CDR2 is SMNVEV (reference sequence). The V end lost 2 bases, the J end lost 0 bases, and 17 bases lay between the germline ends. CDR3 size: 18 residues. CDR3 sequence (DNA): TGTGCCAGCAGTTTAAGGGGCTCCCTACTTAGCTCCTACAATGAGCAGTTCTTC. Its protein product is CASSLRGSLLSSYNEQFF.

This clonotype was seen more than once but under ten times. J is TRBJ1-1 and V is TRBV2; tentative D call: TRBD1 (6 bases). This CDR3 contains 16 residues. V gave up 2 bases and J gave up 6 bases, with 19 bases separating them. Germline V lookup: CDR1 SNHLY, CDR2 FYNNEI. CDR3 DNA: TGTGCCAGCAGTGAAAGAGACATCACAGGGTATCCTGAAGCTTTCTTT. Protein sequence: CASSERDITGYPEAFF.

This clonotype was observed a handful of times. The rearrangement links TRBV15 to TRBJ2-2; weak D call: TRBD1 (6 bases). Looked up from germline, CDR1 is LNHNV and CDR2 is YYDKDF (reference sequence). The V gene lost 0 bases and the J gene lost 4 bases, with 12 bases spanning the gap. CDR3 length equals 16 residues. CDR3 sequence: CATSRETGQLTGELFF. The CDR3 DNA is TGTGCCACCAGCAGAGAGACCGGACAGCTCACCGGGGAGCTGTTTTTT.

This clonotype was found a few times. V and J are TRBV15 and TRBJ1-5, with D hard to call. V was pared by 0 bases and J by 3 bases, with 21 bases between. Germline V gene sequence: CDR1 LNHNV, CDR2 YYDKDF (reference sequence). This CDR3 has 19 amino acids. In DNA, the CDR3 is TGTGCCACCAGCAGAGATGGGGAAACAGACGGCGCGTTCAATCAGCCCCAGCATTTT. As protein: CATSRDGETDGAFNQPQHF.

For this clonotype: A much larger clone differs from this one at a single base, so this may be a read error. CDR3 loop: CVSGVHTDTQYF. The DNA for the CDR3 is TGTGTCAGCGGAGTGCATACAGATACGCAGTATTTT. The chain is built from TRBV12-3 or TRBV12-4 and TRBJ2-3; D may be TRBD2 (5 bases). The CDR3 has 12 residues.

This clonotype has more than one count but fewer than ten. This chain uses TRBV14 with TRBJ2-3; 13 bases map to TRBD2. The ends lost 4 bases at V and 7 bases at J; junction bases unmatched: 8. This CDR3 has 16 residues. The germline CDR1 and CDR2 sequences are SGHDN and FVKESK. CDR3 nucleotides: TGTGCCAGCAGCCGACCGACTAGCGGGGGGCCGTATACGCAGTATTTT. As protein: CASSRPTSGGPYTQYF.

The chain recombines TRBV5-1 with TRBJ1-1; TRBD1 aligns across 7 bases. The CDR3 is 14 residues long. Germline loops: CDR1 SGHRS, CDR2 YFSETQ. With 7 bases clipped from V and 5 bases from J, the junction kept 11 bases outside the gene matches. CDR3 loop: CASSNRQGGTEAFF. The CDR3 coding sequence is TGCGCCAGCTCAAACCGACAGGGCGGAACTGAAGCTTTCTTT.

The chain carries TRBV29-1 and TRBJ2-7, with D hard to call. The better agreement between TRBJ2-5 and the DNA end casts doubt on the J call. The CDR3 consists of 13 residues. The germline V gene has CDR1 SQVTM and CDR2 ANQGSEA. The DNA for the CDR3 is TGCAGCGTTGAAGGGGTCTATCAAGAGACCCAGTACTTC. It specifies CSVEGVYQETQYF.

This clonotype occurred many times. This chain uses TRBV28 with TRBJ2-1; D remains ambiguous. This CDR3 region has 12 residues. V gave up 5 bases and J gave up 6 bases, with 8 bases separating them. Germline assignment: CDR1 MDHEN and CDR2 SYDVKM. The CDR3 sequence: CASSPHFNEQFF. The DNA of the CDR3 is TGTGCCAGCAGTCCCCATTTCAATGAGCAGTTCTTC.

The V and J genes are TRBV20-1 and TRBJ2-1, with D possibly matching TRBD1 (5 bases). The CDR3 has 13 residues. V was trimmed by 5 bases and J by 6 bases, leaving 14 bases between them. CDR1 DFQATT and CDR2 SNEGSKA come from the germline V gene (reference sequence). The CDR3: CSAATGFGNEQFF. DNA for the CDR3: TGCAGTGCTGCCACAGGATTCGGCAATGAGCAGTTCTTC.

The rearrangement uses TRBV30 and TRBJ2-3; no definite D call. The length of the CDR3 is 15 residues. V shed 0 bases and J shed 0 bases, with 10 bases lying between them. Germline V CDR1 and CDR2: GTSNPN, SVGIG (reference sequence). This CDR3 is CAWSVKVGSTDTQYF. CDR3 coding DNA: TGTGCCTGGAGTGTTAAAGTCGGGAGCACAGATACGCAGTATTTT.

Comments on this clonotype: Its ends do not fully match the called genes, so a read error is possible. The chain uses TRBV29-1 and TRBJ2-4; 9 bases fit TRBD1. Germline V gene data show CDR1 as SQVTM and CDR2 as ANQGSEA. The CDR3 is 13 amino acids. The CDR3 loop reads CSVVRQGGYEQHF. In nucleotides, the CDR3 is TGCAGCGTTGTTCGACAGGGGGGATACGAGCAGCACTTC.

This chain connects TRBV20-1 to TRBJ2-5; TRBD2 is a possible D gene (7 bases). The CDR3 length is 14 residues. CDR1 DFQATT and CDR2 SNEGSKA come from the germline V gene (reference sequence). V was cut by 2 bases and J by 5 bases, with 15 bases left in between. The CDR3 region has the DNA TGCAGTGCTAGACAAGGGGGGGGGACGGAGACCCAGTACTTC. It yields the protein CSARQGGGTETQYF.

This clonotype was observed a few times. This chain uses TRBV4-3 with TRBJ2-2, with D tentatively TRBD1 or TRBD2 (6 bases each). The CDR3 loop spans 16 amino acids. V lost 4 bases and J lost 3, with 15 bases in between. Germline V gives CDR1 LGHNA, CDR2 YSLEER. CDR3 in amino acids: CASSPRARGDTGELFF. In nucleotides, the CDR3 is TGCGCCAGCAGCCCGAGGGCTAGGGGGGACACCGGGGAGCTGTTTTTT.

This chain uses TRBV4-1 with TRBJ2-1; TRBD2 is a possible D gene (5 bases). V lost 7 bases, J lost 0 bases, and 10 bases lay in between. CDR1 is MGHRA and CDR2 is YSYEKL in the germline V gene. CDR3 length equals 14 residues. CDR3 DNA sequence: TGCGCCAGCAAGGTAGCGAGCTCCTACAATGAGCAGTTCTTC. Its protein product is CASKVASSYNEQFF.

The rearrangement uses TRBV13 and TRBJ2-1, with a tentative D call TRBD2 (5 bases). The V gene lost 6 bases and the J gene lost 3 bases, with 18 bases spanning the gap. CDR1 PRHDT and CDR2 FYEKMQ come from the germline V gene (reference sequence). This CDR3 has 16 amino acids. The CDR3, as DNA: TGTGCCAGCAGACAAGAGACCTTCCGGGGCTACAATGAGCAGTTCTTC. It is translated as CASRQETFRGYNEQFF.

The chain combines TRBV28 with TRBJ2-7, with D possibly being TRBD2 (6 bases). V shed 6 bases and J shed 0 bases, with 12 bases lying between them. Germline CDR1 is MDHEN and CDR2 is SYDVKM. This CDR3 region has 14 residues. The CDR3 protein is CASSQSGYSYEQYF. CDR3 DNA: TGTGCCAGCAGCCAAAGCGGGTACTCCTACGAGCAGTACTTC.

The chain is built from TRBV7-2 and TRBJ2-7; D not certain. Trimming cost V 5 bases and J 6 bases, with 20 bases left between them. This CDR3 region has 15 residues. Germline V gene sequence: CDR1 SGHTA, CDR2 FQGNSA. The CDR3 loop is CASSITFSTKVEQYF. For the CDR3, the DNA is TGTGCCAGCAGCATCACTTTCAGCACAAAGGTCGAGCAGTACTTC.